The clone carrying this TCR beta chain was counted only a few times. The target antigen is unknown. Gene names are mouse gene names. The read terminates 4 residues before the CDR3 end, so the remaining end is supplied by the germline J gene. The study sorted pooled cutaneous lymph node cells by CD4, CD8alpha, NKG2D, NKG2ACE and other markers. This sample is drawn from a study of CD8+ T cells in alopecia areata. Whole-study context: Skin from 6-12-month-old C3H/HeJ graft donors with spontaneous alopecia went to roughly 6-10-week-old female C3H/HeJ mice. Findings and limits, study-wide: Across lesional scalp, and particularly alopecia totalis/universalis, clonality surpassed that of normal scalp. Against the mouse data, patients shared TCRs less clearly, possibly for HLA reasons.

Isolated RNA was reverse transcribed into cDNA used as the sequencing template. Only in-frame clones appear in the TCRdb table, and some are missing; sequencing was by immunoSEQ multiplex PCR. Altogether about 270,000 clones were found in the sample, and no singletons occur. V was clipped by 6 bases and J by 3 bases, with 13 bases between them. The CDR3 sequence is 14 residues long. The germline gives CDR1 MNHDT, CDR2 YYDKIL. This sequence was found in a C3H/HeJ mouse with alopecia areata. Strain haplotype at MHC: H2-k. The V and J genes are TRBV17 and TRBJ2-5; tentatively, D is TRBD1 (6 bases). Material: CD4+ T cells sorted from a lymph node. This CDR3 is CASSPRDKQDTQYF. CDR3 DNA, as far as it was read: TGTGCTAGCAGCCCCCGGGACAAACAAGAC. The full variable domain, in which reference TRBV17 and TRBJ2-5 provide the parts outside the CDR3, is DTTVKQNPRYKLARVGKPVNLICSQTMNHDTMYWYQKKPNQAPKLLLFYYDKILNREADTFEKFQSSRPNNSFCSLYIGSAGLEYSAMYLCASSPRDKQDTQYFGPGTRLLVL.